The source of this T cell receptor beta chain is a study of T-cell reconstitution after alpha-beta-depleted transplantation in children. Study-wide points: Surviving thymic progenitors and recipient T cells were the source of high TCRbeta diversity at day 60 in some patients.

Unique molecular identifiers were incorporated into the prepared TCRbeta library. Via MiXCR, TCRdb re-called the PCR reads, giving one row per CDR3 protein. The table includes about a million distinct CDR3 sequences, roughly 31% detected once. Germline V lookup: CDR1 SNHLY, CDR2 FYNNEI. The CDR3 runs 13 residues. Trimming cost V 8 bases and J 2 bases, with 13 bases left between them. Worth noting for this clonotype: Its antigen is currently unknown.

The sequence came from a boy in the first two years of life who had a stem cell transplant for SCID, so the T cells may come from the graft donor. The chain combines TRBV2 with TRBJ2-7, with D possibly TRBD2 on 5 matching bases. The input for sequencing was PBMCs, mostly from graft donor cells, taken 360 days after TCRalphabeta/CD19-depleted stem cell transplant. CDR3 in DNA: TGTGCCAGCGGGATCCGGGGAACCTACGAGCAGTACTTC. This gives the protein CASGIRGTYEQYF.